This section outlines one T cell receptor beta chain sequence together with its context. Around 90 million PBMCs per unsorted sample were used for genomic DNA. Deep-level running was used for the assay. Unsorted PBMC contributed roughly 300 ng DNA, 30,000 to 35,000 T cell genomes, to each replicate PCR. Only in-frame clones appear in the TCRdb table, and some are missing; sequencing was by immunoSEQ multiplex PCR. The sample has over 400,000 clones, roughly 80% seen once. The data belong to a study of shared clonotypes between healthy human individuals. The CDR3 contains 14 residues. V was trimmed by 4 bases and J by 5 bases, leaving 12 bases between them. Germline values: CDR1 SGHTA, CDR2 FQGTGA.

The source material was PBMCs. V is TRBV7-3 and J is TRBJ2-1, with D possibly matching TRBD1 (6 bases). The sequence was obtained from a woman aged 40 to 50 in good health. Some clones in this sample may be carry-over from other donors' samples. For the CDR3, the DNA is TGTGCCAGCAGCTCGTTGACAGGAGACAATGAGCAGTTCTTC. It is translated as CASSSLTGDNEQFF.